A single sample gave rise to the 6 T cell receptor beta chains below, sequenced in a study of beta chain features in type 1 diabetes. Sequenced material consisted of expressed TCRB transcripts (all of the isolated RNA was reverse transcribed). TCRdb's copy holds only in-frame clones and misses some; the assay was immunoSEQ multiplex PCR. This sample yields more than 350,000 clones, of which 11% are seen a single time; 0.046% belongs to the top ten. Material: naive CD4+ T cells from blood. The receptor source for this set is a woman under 30 in good health.

This clone was found a few times. CDR3 loop: CASSPSRGEKLFF. CDR3 nucleotides: TGTGCCAGCTCACCATCCAGGGGTGAAAAACTGTTTTTT. The chain employs TRBV18 and TRBJ1-4, with D possibly matching TRBD1 (6 bases). The CDR3 runs 13 residues. Germline assignment: CDR1 KGHSH and CDR2 LQKENI. With 2 bases removed from V and 7 bases from J, the gap between germline ends came to 8 bases.

In its sample, this clone was seen a few times. The chain is built from TRBV7-3 and TRBJ2-1; maybe TRBD2 (7 bases). Trimming left V 5 bases short and J 0 bases short, with 17 bases between. CDR3 size: 17 residues. Germline lookup yields CDR1 SGHTA and CDR2 FQGTGA. The CDR3 sequence: CASSPHGGGSSYNEQFF. Written as DNA, the CDR3 is TGTGCCAGCAGCCCCCATGGGGGCGGGAGCTCCTACAATGAGCAGTTCTTC.

J is TRBJ2-3 and V is TRBV7-3, with D tentatively TRBD1 or TRBD2 (5 bases each). The V end was cut by 4 bases, the J end by 4 bases, with 9 bases between. Looked up from germline, CDR1 is SGHTA and CDR2 is FQGTGA. This CDR3 has 13 amino acids. CDR3 bases: TGTGCCAGCAGCTCAGTGGGGGCAGATACGCAGTATTTT. This sequence encodes CASSSVGADTQYF.

The chain uses TRBV7-9 and TRBJ1-1; D not certain. This CDR3 is 14 amino acids long. Germline CDR1 and CDR2: SEHNR and FQNEAQ (reference sequence). V shed 5 bases and J shed 5 bases, with 15 bases lying between them. CDR3 sequence (DNA): TGTGCCAGCAGCCCCTCCCCCACGCGGACTGAAGCTTTCTTT. Translating gives CASSPSPTRTEAFF. The variable domain in full, completed from reference TRBV7-9 and TRBJ1-1, reads DTGVSQNPRHKITKRGQNVTFRCDPISEHNRLYWYRQTLGQGPEFLTYFQNEAQLEKSRLLSDRFSAERPKGSFSTLEIQRTEQGDSAMYLCASSPSPTRTEAFFGQGTRLTVV.

This clone is a singleton in its sample. The chain employs TRBV9 and TRBJ2-3, with 7 bases matching TRBD2. The CDR3 is 14 residues long. Losses at the gene ends were 3 bases for V and 9 bases for J; bases not matched to a gene: 10. Germline V gene data show CDR1 as SGDLS and CDR2 as YYNGEE. CDR3 sequence: CASSADKGLPTQYF. CDR3 DNA sequence: TGTGCCAGCAGCGCAGATAAGGGACTACCGACGCAGTATTTT.

In this sample, this clone turned up a few times. The chain uses TRBV5-6 and TRBJ2-7; 9 nucleotides line up with TRBD1. There are 16 residues in the CDR3. Germline V gives CDR1 SGHDT, CDR2 YYEEEE. The V gene end was trimmed by 2 bases and the J gene end by 4 bases; junction bases not matched to a gene: 10. For the CDR3, the DNA is TGTGCCAGCAGCTTTAAATTGGACAGGGGAGCTTACGAGCAGTACTTC. Translating gives CASSFKLDRGAYEQYF.